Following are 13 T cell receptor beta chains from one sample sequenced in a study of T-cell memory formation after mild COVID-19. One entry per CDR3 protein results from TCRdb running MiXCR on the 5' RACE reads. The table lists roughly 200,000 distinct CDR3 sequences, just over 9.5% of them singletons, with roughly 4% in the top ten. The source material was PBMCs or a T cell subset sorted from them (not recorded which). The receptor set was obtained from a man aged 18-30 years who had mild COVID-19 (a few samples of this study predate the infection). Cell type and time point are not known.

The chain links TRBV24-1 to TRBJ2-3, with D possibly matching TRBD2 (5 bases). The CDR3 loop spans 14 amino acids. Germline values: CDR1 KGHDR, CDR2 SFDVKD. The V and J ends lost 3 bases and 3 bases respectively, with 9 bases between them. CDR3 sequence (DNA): TGTGCCACCAGTGATGGCGGGCCGACAGATACGCAGTATTTT. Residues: CATSDGGPTDTQYF.

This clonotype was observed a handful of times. CDR3 coding DNA: TGTGCCAGCAGCCATCGTGACGGACGAAAACTGTTTTTT. Its protein product is CASSHRDGRKLFF. The rearrangement links TRBV7-8 to TRBJ1-4; D remains ambiguous. This CDR3 comprises 13 residues. V was pared by 5 bases and J by 10 bases, with 14 bases between. The V gene's germline CDR1 is SGHVS and CDR2 FQNEAQ.

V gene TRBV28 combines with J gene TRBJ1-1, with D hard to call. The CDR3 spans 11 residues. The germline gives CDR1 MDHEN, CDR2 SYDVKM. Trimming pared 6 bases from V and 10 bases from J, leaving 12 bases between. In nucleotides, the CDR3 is TGTGCCAGCAGATCCGACTGGAGAGCTTTCTTT. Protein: CASRSDWRAFF. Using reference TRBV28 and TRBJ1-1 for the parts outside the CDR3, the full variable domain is DVKVTQSSRYLVKRTGEKVFLECVQDMDHENMFWYRQDPGLGLRLIYFSYDVKMKEKGDIPEGYSVSREKKERFSLILESASTNQTSMYLCASRSDWRAFFGQGTRLTVV.

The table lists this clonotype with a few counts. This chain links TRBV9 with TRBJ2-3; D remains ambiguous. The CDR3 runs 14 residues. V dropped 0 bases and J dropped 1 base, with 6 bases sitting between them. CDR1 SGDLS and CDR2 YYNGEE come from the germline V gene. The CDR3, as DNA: TGTGCCAGCAGCGTAGACCGAGGCACAGATACGCAGTATTTT. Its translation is CASSVDRGTDTQYF.

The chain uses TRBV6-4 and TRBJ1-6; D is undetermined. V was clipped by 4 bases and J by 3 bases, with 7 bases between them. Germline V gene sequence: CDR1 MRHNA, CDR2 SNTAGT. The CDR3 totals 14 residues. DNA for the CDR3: TGTGCCAGCAGTGCCGGGCACTATAATTCACCCCTCCACTTT. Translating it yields CASSAGHYNSPLHF.

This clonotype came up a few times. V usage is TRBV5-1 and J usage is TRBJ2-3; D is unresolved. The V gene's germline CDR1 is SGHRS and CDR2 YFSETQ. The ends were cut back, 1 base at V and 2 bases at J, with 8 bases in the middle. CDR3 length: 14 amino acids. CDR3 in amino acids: CASSLSSPTDTQYF. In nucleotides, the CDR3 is TGCGCCAGCAGCTTGTCCAGTCCCACAGATACGCAGTATTTT.

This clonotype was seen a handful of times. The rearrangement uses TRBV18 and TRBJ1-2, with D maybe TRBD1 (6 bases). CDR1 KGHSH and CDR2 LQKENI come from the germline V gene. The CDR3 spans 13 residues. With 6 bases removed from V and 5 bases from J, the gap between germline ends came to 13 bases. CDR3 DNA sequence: TGTGCCAGCTCTGAGGACAGCTTATATGGCTACACCTTC. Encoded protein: CASSEDSLYGYTF.

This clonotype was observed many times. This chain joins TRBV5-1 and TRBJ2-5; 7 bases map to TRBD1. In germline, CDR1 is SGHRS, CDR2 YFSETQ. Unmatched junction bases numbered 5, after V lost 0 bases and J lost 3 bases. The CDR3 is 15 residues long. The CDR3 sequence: CASSLGRTGEETQYF. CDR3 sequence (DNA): TGCGCCAGCAGCTTGGGACGAACAGGGGAAGAGACCCAGTACTTC.

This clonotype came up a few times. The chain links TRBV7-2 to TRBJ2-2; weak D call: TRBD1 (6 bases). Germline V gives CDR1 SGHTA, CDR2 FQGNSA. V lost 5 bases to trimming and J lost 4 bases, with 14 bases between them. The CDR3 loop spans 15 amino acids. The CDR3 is CASSPGTWSTGELFF. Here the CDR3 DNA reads TGTGCCAGCAGCCCCGGGACATGGAGCACCGGGGAGCTGTTTTTT.

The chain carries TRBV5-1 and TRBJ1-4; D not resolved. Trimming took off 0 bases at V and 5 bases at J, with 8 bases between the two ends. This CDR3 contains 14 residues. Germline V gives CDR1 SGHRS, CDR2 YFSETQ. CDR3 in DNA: TGCGCCAGCAGCTTGGACGGTGAAAATGAAAAACTGTTTTTT. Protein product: CASSLDGENEKLFF.

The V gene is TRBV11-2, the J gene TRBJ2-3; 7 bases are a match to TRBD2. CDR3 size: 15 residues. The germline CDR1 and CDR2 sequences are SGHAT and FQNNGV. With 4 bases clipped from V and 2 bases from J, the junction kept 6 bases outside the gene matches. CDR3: CASSSERGFTDTQYF. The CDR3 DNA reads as TGTGCCAGCAGCTCTGAGCGGGGCTTCACAGATACGCAGTATTTT. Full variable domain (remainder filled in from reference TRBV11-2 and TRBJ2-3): EAGVAQSPRYKIIEKRQSVAFWCNPISGHATLYWYQQILGQGPKLLIQFQNNGVVDDSQLPKDRFSAERLKGVDSTLKIQPAKLEDSAVYLCASSSERGFTDTQYFGPGTRLTVL.

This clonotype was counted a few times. The CDR3 DNA reads as TGTGCCGGGACAGGGGTGCGGAACACCGGGGAGCTGTTTTTT. Amino acid sequence: CAGTGVRNTGELFF. The chain joins TRBV10-3 to TRBJ2-2; 10 bases align to TRBD1. V was clipped by 11 bases and J by 1 base; unmatched bases: 4. The CDR3 has 14 amino acids. CDR1 is ENHRY, CDR2 SYGVKD, per germline.

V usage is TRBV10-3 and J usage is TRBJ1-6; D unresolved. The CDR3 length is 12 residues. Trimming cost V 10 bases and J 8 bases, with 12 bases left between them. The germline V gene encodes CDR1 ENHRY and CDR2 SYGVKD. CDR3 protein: CATRVEYSPLHF. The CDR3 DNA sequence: TGTGCCACCAGAGTCGAGTATTCACCCCTCCACTTT.